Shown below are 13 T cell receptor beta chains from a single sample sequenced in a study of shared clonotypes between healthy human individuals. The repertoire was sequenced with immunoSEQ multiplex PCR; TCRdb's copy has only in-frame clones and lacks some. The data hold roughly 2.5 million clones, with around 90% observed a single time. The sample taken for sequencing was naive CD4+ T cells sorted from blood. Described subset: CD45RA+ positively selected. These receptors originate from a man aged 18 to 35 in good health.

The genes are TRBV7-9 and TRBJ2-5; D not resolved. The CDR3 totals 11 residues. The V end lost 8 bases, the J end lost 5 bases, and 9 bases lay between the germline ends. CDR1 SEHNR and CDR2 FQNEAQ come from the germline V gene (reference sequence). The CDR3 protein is CASEGFETQYF. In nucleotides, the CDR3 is TGTGCCAGCGAAGGATTTGAGACCCAGTACTTC.

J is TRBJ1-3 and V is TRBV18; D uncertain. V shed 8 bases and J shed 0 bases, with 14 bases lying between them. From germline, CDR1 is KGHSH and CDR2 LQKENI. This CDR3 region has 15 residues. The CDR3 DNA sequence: TGTGCCAGCGGCCGCCAGCCCAACTCTGGAAACACCATATATTTT. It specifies CASGRQPNSGNTIYF.

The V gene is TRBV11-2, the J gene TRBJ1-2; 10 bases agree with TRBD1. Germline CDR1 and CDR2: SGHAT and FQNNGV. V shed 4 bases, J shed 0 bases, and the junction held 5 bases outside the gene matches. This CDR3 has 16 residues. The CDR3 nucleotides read TGTGCCAGCAGCTCTTGGACAGGGGGGGCTAACTATGGCTACACCTTC. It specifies CASSSWTGGANYGYTF.

The CDR3 sequence: CASSFRGAYDSPLHF. DNA of the CDR3: TGTGCCAGCAGCTTCCGGGGGGCGTATGATTCACCCCTCCACTTT. This chain uses TRBV7-2 with TRBJ1-6; D is possibly TRBD1 (6 bases). Germline V gene lookup returns CDR1 SGHTA and CDR2 FQGNSA. This CDR3 contains 15 residues. V was cut by 3 bases and J by 8 bases, with 14 bases left in between.

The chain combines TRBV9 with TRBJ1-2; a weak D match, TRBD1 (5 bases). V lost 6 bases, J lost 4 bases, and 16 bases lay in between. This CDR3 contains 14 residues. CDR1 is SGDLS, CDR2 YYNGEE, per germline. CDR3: CASTPEGYPYGYTF. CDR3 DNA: TGTGCCAGCACCCCGGAGGGGTATCCCTATGGCTACACCTTC.

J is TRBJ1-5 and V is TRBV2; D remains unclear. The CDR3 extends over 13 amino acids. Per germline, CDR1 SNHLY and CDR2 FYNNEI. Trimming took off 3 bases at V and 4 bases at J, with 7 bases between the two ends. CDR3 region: CASSDRTNQPQHF. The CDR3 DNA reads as TGTGCCAGCAGTGACAGAACAAATCAGCCCCAGCATTTT.

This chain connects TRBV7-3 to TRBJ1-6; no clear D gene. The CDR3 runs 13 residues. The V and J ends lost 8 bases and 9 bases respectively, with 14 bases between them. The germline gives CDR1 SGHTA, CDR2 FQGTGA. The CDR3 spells CASSPGMGSPLHF. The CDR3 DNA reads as TGTGCCAGCTCACCGGGGATGGGTTCACCCCTCCACTTT.

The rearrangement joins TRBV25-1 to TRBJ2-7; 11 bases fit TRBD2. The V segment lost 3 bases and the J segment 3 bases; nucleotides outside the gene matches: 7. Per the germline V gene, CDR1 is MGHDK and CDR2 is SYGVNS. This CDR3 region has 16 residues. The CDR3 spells CASSDTGTSGGYEQYF. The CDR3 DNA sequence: TGTGCCAGCAGTGACACAGGGACTAGCGGCGGCTACGAGCAGTACTTC.

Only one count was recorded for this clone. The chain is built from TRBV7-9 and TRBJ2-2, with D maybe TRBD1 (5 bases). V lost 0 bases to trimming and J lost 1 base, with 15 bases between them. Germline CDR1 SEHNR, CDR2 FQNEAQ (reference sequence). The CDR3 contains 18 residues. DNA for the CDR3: TGTGCCAGCAGCTTAGCGACGGCAGGGTCGATGAACACCGGGGAGCTGTTTTTT. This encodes CASSLATAGSMNTGELFF. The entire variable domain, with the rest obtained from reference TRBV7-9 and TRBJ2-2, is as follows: DTGVSQNPRHKITKRGQNVTFRCDPISEHNRLYWYRQTLGQGPEFLTYFQNEAQLEKSRLLSDRFSAERPKGSFSTLEIQRTEQGDSAMYLCASSLATAGSMNTGELFFGEGSRLTVL.

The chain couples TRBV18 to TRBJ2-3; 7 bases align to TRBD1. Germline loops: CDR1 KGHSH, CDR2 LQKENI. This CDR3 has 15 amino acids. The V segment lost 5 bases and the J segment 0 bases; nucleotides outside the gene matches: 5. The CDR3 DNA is TGTGCCAGCTCAAAGGGGACAGTTAGCACAGATACGCAGTATTTT. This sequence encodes CASSKGTVSTDTQYF. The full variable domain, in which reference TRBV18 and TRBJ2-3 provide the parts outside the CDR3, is NAGVMQNPRHLVRRRGQEARLRCSPMKGHSHVYWYRQLPEEGLKFMVYLQKENIIDESGMPKERFSAEFPKEGPSILRIQQVVRGDSAAYFCASSKGTVSTDTQYFGPGTRLTVL.

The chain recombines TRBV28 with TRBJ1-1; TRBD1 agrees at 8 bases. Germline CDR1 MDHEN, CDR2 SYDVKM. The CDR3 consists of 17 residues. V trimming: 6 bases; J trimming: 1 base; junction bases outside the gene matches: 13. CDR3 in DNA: TGTGCCAGCAGGATCCAGGGGGCGCGAGTAGGGAACACTGAAGCTTTCTTT. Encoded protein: CASRIQGARVGNTEAFF.

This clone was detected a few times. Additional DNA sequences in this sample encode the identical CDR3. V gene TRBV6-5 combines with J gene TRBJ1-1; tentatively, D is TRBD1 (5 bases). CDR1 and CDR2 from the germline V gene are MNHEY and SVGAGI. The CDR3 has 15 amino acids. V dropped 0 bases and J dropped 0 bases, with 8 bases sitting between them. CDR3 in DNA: TGTGCCAGCAGTTACTCTGACAGAATGAACACTGAAGCTTTCTTT. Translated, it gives CASSYSDRMNTEAFF.

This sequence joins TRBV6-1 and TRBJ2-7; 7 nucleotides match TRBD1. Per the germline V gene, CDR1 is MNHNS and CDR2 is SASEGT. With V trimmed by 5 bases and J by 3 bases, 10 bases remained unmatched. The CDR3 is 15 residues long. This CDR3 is CASSLLIDRDYEQYF. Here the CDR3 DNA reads TGTGCCAGCAGTCTCCTTATCGACAGGGACTACGAGCAGTACTTC.